The next 27 T cell receptor beta chains were all read from a single sample in a study of chemoradiotherapy in HPV16-positive cancers. Produced via immunoSEQ multiplex PCR; TCRdb's table is partial and in-frame only. The profile shows over 2,000 clones, less than 75% of them singletons. The sequencing here drew on tumor tissue, taken from a patient who underwent chemoradiotherapy. The receptors derive from a human donor with HPV-associated anogenital cancer.

The chain combines TRBV27 with TRBJ1-6; no definite D call. The CDR3 length is 12 residues. Trimming cost V 2 bases and J 7 bases, with 3 bases left between them. The germline V gene has CDR1 MNHEY and CDR2 SMNVEV (reference sequence). This chain's CDR3 is CASSLRNSPLHF. The CDR3 nucleotides read TGTGCCAGCAGTTTAAGGAATTCACCCCTCCACTTT.

The gene calls are TRBV7-3 and TRBJ2-2; TRBD2 matches 10 bases. The ends lost 5 bases at V and 6 bases at J; junction bases unmatched: 9. This CDR3 contains 16 residues. The germline gives CDR1 SGHTA, CDR2 FQGTGA. CDR3 in amino acids: CASSPYPGTSAGELFF. CDR3 DNA: TGTGCCAGCAGCCCCTACCCCGGGACTAGCGCCGGGGAGCTGTTTTTT.

The chain uses TRBV28 and TRBJ2-1, with 8 positions matching TRBD2. This CDR3 has 14 residues. CDR1 MDHEN and CDR2 SYDVKM come from the germline V gene. V lost 3 bases and J lost 9; bases outside the gene matches: 7. This CDR3 reads CASSLRGVIFEQFF. Written as DNA, the CDR3 is TGTGCCAGCAGTTTGCGGGGGGTAATTTTTGAGCAGTTCTTC.

The chain combines TRBV7-2 with TRBJ1-1, with 7 bases that match TRBD1. V was pared by 4 bases and J by 1 base, with 9 bases of the junction left unmatched. CDR1 and CDR2 (germline): SGHTA, FQGNSA. The CDR3 is made up of 16 amino acids. As DNA, the CDR3 is TGTGCCAGCAGCTCCCGTCCGACAGGGCGGAACACTGAAGCTTTCTTT. Translation: CASSSRPTGRNTEAFF.

This chain joins TRBV5-1 and TRBJ2-1; 9 bases agree with TRBD1. The CDR3 is 15 residues long. The V and J ends lost 0 bases and 6 bases, in that order; junction bases with no gene match: 4. Looked up from germline, CDR1 is SGHRS and CDR2 is YFSETQ. The CDR3 region is CASSLAGQGSNEQFF. The CDR3 nucleotides read TGCGCCAGCAGCTTGGCAGGACAGGGGTCCAATGAGCAGTTCTTC.

J is TRBJ2-2 and V is TRBV5-1; 9 bases match TRBD1. The CDR3 length is 15 residues. Trimming at V came to 3 bases and at J to 7 bases, leaving 7 bases not matched to a gene. Germline V gene data show CDR1 as SGHRS and CDR2 as YFSETQ. The CDR3: CASSWVQGAGGELFF. The CDR3 DNA reads TGCGCCAGCAGCTGGGTACAGGGGGCTGGCGGGGAGCTGTTTTTT.

This clone is deemed large (0.1 to 1%). The chain couples TRBV7-8 to TRBJ2-1, with 14 bases lining up with TRBD2. This CDR3 comprises 16 residues. The V gene end was trimmed by 5 bases and the J gene end by 9 bases; junction bases not matched to a gene: 9. Germline CDR1 reads SGHVS; CDR2 reads FQNEAQ. In nucleotides, the CDR3 is TGTGCCAGCAGCCAAGTGGGACTAGCGGGAGTCGGTGAGCAGTTCTTC. Its translation: CASSQVGLAGVGEQFF.

The chain joins TRBV18 to TRBJ1-5, with 7 bases identical to TRBD1. Trimming cost V 6 bases and J 7 bases; bases outside gene matches: 12. The CDR3 extends over 15 amino acids. Looked up from germline, CDR1 is KGHSH and CDR2 is LQKENI. The CDR3 region is CASSFGDSFIQPQHF. CDR3 nucleotides: TGTGCCAGCTCGTTCGGGGACAGCTTTATCCAGCCCCAGCATTTT.

The chain carries TRBV5-1 and TRBJ1-4; TRBD1 matches at 7 bases. The germline CDR1 and CDR2 sequences are SGHRS and YFSETQ. The CDR3 length is 16 residues. V was clipped by 0 bases and J by 2 bases; unmatched bases: 4. In DNA, the CDR3 is TGCGCCAGCAGCTTGGGACCGGGACAGACTAATGAAAAACTGTTTTTT. It translates to CASSLGPGQTNEKLFF. The full variable domain, rest sourced from reference TRBV5-1 and TRBJ1-4, is KAGVTQTPRYLIKTRGQQVTLSCSPISGHRSVSWYQQTPGQGLQFLFEYFSETQRNKGNFPGRFSGRQFSNSRSEMNVSTLELGDSALYLCASSLGPGQTNEKLFFGSGTQLSVL.

This sequence joins TRBV29-1 and TRBJ1-1; D perhaps matches TRBD1 (5 bases). CDR3 length equals 12 residues. The germline gives CDR1 SQVTM, CDR2 ANQGSEA. The ends were cut back, 4 bases at V and 11 bases at J, with 17 bases in the middle. DNA for the CDR3: TGCAGCGTTGCTGTTCAGGGTTCGGGGGCTTTCTTT. Its protein product is CSVAVQGSGAFF.

V gene TRBV7-3 combines with J gene TRBJ2-6; perhaps TRBD1 as D (6 bases). Germline assignment: CDR1 SGHTA and CDR2 FQGTGA. This CDR3 comprises 19 residues. Trimming took 1 base from V and 2 from J, leaving 18 bases between them. The CDR3 coding sequence is TGTGCCAGCAGCTTAAGTAGGGGTCAGGGGCTCACTGGGGCCAACGTCCTGACTTTC. Its protein is CASSLSRGQGLTGANVLTF.

The rearrangement links TRBV4-1 to TRBJ2-1, with TRBD2 matching over 8 bases. This CDR3 has 16 residues. Germline V lookup: CDR1 MGHRA, CDR2 YSYEKL. J gave up 4 bases and V 0 bases, and 5 bases lay outside the gene matches. The CDR3 bases are TGCGCCAGCAGCCAAGATCCAGCGGGGGCATACAATGAGCAGTTCTTC. Its protein product is CASSQDPAGAYNEQFF.

The genes are TRBV7-1 and TRBJ2-7; D possibly corresponds to TRBD1 (5 bases). TRBV7-1 is known as an ORF, though its function is uncertain. The CDR3 loop spans 14 amino acids. V was clipped by 4 bases and J by 0 bases, with 10 bases between them. DNA of the CDR3: TGTGCCAGCAGCTTCCCGACAGTCTCCTACGAGCAGTACTTC. Encoded protein: CASSFPTVSYEQYF.

This clone was seen a few times. The rearrangement uses TRBV19 and TRBJ1-5; maybe TRBD1 (5 bases). The V end was cut by 1 base, the J end by 3 bases, with 10 bases between. The CDR3 is 15 residues long. Germline V gives CDR1 LNHDA, CDR2 SQIVND (reference sequence). CDR3 in DNA: TGTGCCAGTAGTATAGGTGGGGGGTACAATCAGCCCCAGCATTTT. It translates to CASSIGGGYNQPQHF.

The chain joins TRBV10-2 to TRBJ1-5; a possible D gene is TRBD1 (5 bases). CDR3 size: 13 residues. Trimming stripped 8 bases from V and 4 bases from J, with 12 bases between. Germline loops: CDR1 WSHSY, CDR2 SAAADI. The CDR3 is CASWGGENQPQHF. The CDR3 coding sequence is TGCGCCAGCTGGGGGGGGGAGAATCAGCCCCAGCATTTT.

The J gene is TRBJ2-6, the V gene TRBV1; no check of the table's D call, TRBD2, against the DNA was made. TRBV1 is described as a pseudogene. The CDR3 is made up of 18 amino acids. The CDR3 region is CTSRPKRLCKSRANVLTF. CDR3 bases: TGCACCAGCAGGCCTAAGCGTTTGTGCAAAAGTCGGGCCAACGTCCTGACTTTC.

This clone was observed once. CDR3 residues: CASSVATGGKVTEAFF. For the CDR3, the DNA is TGTGCCAGCAGCGTAGCGACAGGGGGCAAGGTGACTGAAGCTTTCTTT. This chain links TRBV9 with TRBJ1-1; TRBD1 matches at 10 bases. The V gene's germline CDR1 is SGDLS and CDR2 YYNGEE. V dropped 0 bases and J dropped 5; count of bases not matched to a gene: 7. The CDR3 spans 16 residues.

The chain employs TRBV7-2 and TRBJ1-2; 12 nucleotides match TRBD1. The V and J ends lost 3 bases and 7 bases, in that order; junction bases with no gene match: 6. The CDR3 consists of 15 residues. From germline, CDR1 is SGHTA and CDR2 FQGNSA. As DNA, the CDR3 is TGTGCCAGCAGCTTGGGACAGGGGGCGCAAGGTGGCTACACCTTC. Translating gives CASSLGQGAQGGYTF.

The rearrangement joins TRBV7-7 to TRBJ2-3; D is ambiguous. The ends were cut back, 5 bases at V and 4 bases at J, with 13 bases in the middle. CDR1 is SSHAT and CDR2 is FNYEAQ in the germline V gene (reference sequence). The CDR3 has 14 amino acids. The CDR3 coding sequence is TGTGCCAGCAGCGCCCACAAAGGAGCAGATACGCAGTATTTT. As protein: CASSAHKGADTQYF.

This chain connects TRBV4-2 to TRBJ1-1; 11 positions agree with TRBD1. CDR1 LGHNA and CDR2 YNFKEQ come from the germline V gene. The CDR3 is 14 residues long. The J segment lost 8 bases and the V segment lost 4 bases, leaving 6 bases of the junction unmatched. The CDR3 reads CASSLGQGAEEAFF. The DNA for the CDR3 is TGTGCCAGCAGCCTCGGACAGGGGGCAGAAGAAGCTTTCTTT.

This clone was seen only once. CDR3 nucleotides: TGTGCCAGCAGCACCTTTGGGACCACGGAGACCCAGTACTTC. It translates to CASSTFGTTETQYF. This chain connects TRBV6-5 to TRBJ2-5, with D perhaps matching TRBD1 or TRBD2 (5 bases each). With 6 bases removed from V and 5 bases from J, the gap between germline ends came to 16 bases. The CDR3 runs 14 residues. Germline V gene lookup returns CDR1 MNHEY and CDR2 SVGAGI.

The table lists this clone with a few counts. The CDR3 region is CATSRTGGSGNQPQHF. CDR3 sequence (DNA): TGTGCCACCAGCCGGACAGGGGGCTCGGGCAATCAGCCCCAGCATTTT. V and J are TRBV15 and TRBJ1-5, with 11 bases fitting TRBD1. The CDR3 has 16 amino acids. CDR1 is LNHNV, CDR2 YYDKDF, per germline (reference sequence). Trimming took 5 bases from V and 2 from J; bases not matched to a gene: 5.

The gene calls are TRBV7-2 and TRBJ2-1; 9 bases line up with TRBD2. V lost 5 bases and J lost 4; bases outside the gene matches: 6. The CDR3 has 15 amino acids. The V gene's germline CDR1 is SGHTA and CDR2 FQGNSA. CDR3 nucleotide sequence: TGTGCCAGCAGCGAGCTAGCGGGGCCTTACAATGAGCAGTTCTTC. The encoded protein is CASSELAGPYNEQFF.

This clone is categorized as large. V is TRBV28 and J is TRBJ1-3, with D unclear. This CDR3 is 12 amino acids long. CDR1 is MDHEN and CDR2 is SYDVKM in the germline V gene. Trimming shortened V by 5 bases and J by 9 bases, and 11 bases separated the two germline ends. CDR3 sequence: CASSLGFGTIYF. In DNA form, the CDR3 reads TGTGCCAGCAGTCTGGGGTTCGGCACCATATATTTT.

The count of this clone is one. The chain carries TRBV7-3 and TRBJ2-7; possibly TRBD1 for D (5 bases). The CDR3 length is 14 residues. Germline CDR1 reads SGHTA; CDR2 reads FQGTGA. V lost 3 bases and J lost 0, with 9 bases in between. CDR3 in DNA: TGTGCCAGCAGCTTCCCGACAGTCTCCTACGAGCAGTACTTC. This encodes CASSFPTVSYEQYF.

V gene TRBV27 combines with J gene TRBJ2-1; 12 positions agree with TRBD2. V lost 8 bases to trimming and J lost 1 base; unmatched junction nucleotides: 15. Germline assignment: CDR1 MNHEY and CDR2 SMNVEV (reference sequence). This CDR3 has 19 amino acids. Here the CDR3 DNA reads TGTGCCAGCTCCGGACTAGCGGGAACCACCGCCGGATCCTACAATGAGCAGTTCTTC. This gives the protein CASSGLAGTTAGSYNEQFF.

V and J are TRBV4-3 and TRBJ2-5; D gene unclear. This CDR3 is 13 amino acids long. Germline loops: CDR1 LGHNA, CDR2 YSLEER. The germline V and J ends were trimmed by 1 base and 2 bases, with 5 bases remaining between them. The CDR3 spells CASSQVPQETQYF. The CDR3 DNA sequence: TGCGCCAGCAGCCAAGTCCCTCAAGAGACCCAGTACTTC.